This T cell receptor (beta chain) was found in a study of Ad26.COV2.S vaccination and SARS-CoV-2 variants (dated by TCRdb to the early 2020s). Looking at the study overall: Vaccine-arm donors were drawn from COV1001, a multicentre, randomized, double-blind, placebo-controlled phase I-IIa trial of Ad26.COV2.S in healthy adults. Dosing of Ad26.COV2.S was intramuscular, at either 5x10^10 or 1x10^11 viral particles, delivered as one shot or as two shots spaced 56 days apart. The specificity and breadth of SARS-CoV-2-reactive T cell receptors after Ad26.COV2.S vaccination were assessed by TCRbeta repertoire sequencing. The TCR-sequenced set comprised around 30 samples: approximately 19 Ad26.COV2.S vaccine recipients, 5 placebo recipients and 8 SARS-CoV-2 convalescent individuals. Trial participants were randomized into five groups of five: low-dose or high-dose Ad26.COV2.S given once or twice, or placebo on both occasions. Investigators remained blinded to trial group allocation during experiments and outcome assessment.

There are 14 amino acids in the CDR3, from cysteine to phenylalanine inclusive. CDR3 DNA only is kept here, 42 bases in frame from base 1. From a lookup of the germline V gene, CDR1 and CDR2 are SGHTS and YDEGEE. V loses 5 bases of germline sequence and J loses 4 bases, and the interval between the two ends is 15 bases. This sample's treatment or condition label indicates: about 20 received Ad26.COV2.S at low or high dose, single or two shots; 5 received placebo; per-sample allocation not given. Repertoires of vaccine and placebo recipients were sequenced from samples taken on day 63 after the first injection. Between 29 July and 7 August 2020, Cohort 1b enrolled about 27 adults aged 18-55 years at one site in Boston, USA. As a vaccine, Ad26.COV2.S was a replication-incompetent adenovirus type 26 vector that expressed a prefusion-stabilized SARS-CoV-2 spike protein derived from the original Wuhan strain.

General study outcomes and caveats: The authors noted that the TCR breadth and depth analyses may have underestimated total T cell responses. Comparable non-spike TCR breadth was observed between vaccine and placebo recipients, consistent with only spike being contained in the vaccine. Compared with placebo recipients, Ad26.COV2.S recipients showed higher spike-specific TCR breadth (P = 0.0014). The study was not powered for comparison of responses between vaccine doses or regimens. Substantial breadth of spike-specific CD8+ and CD4+ T cell responses was reported after vaccination.

The immunoSEQ Assay was the method used to sequence TCRbeta CDR3 regions. After extraction, genomic DNA underwent amplification by bias-controlled multiplex PCR, followed by high-throughput sequencing. The paper's processing steps were these. To quantify the absolute abundance of every unique TCRbeta CDR3 region, sequences were collapsed and filtered. Usable DNA was measured by amplifying reference genes present in all nucleated cells, and TCRbeta template counts were normalized to that usable DNA to estimate T cell fraction. Repertoire TCRs were annotated as SARS-CoV-2-specific by exact matching of V gene, CDR3 amino acid sequence and J gene to a known reactive TCR set. The reference SARS-CoV-2 TCR set came from MIRA and was filtered for enrichment in COVID-19-positive ImmuneCODE repertoires, removing public or cross-reactive TCRs. Using the MIRA antigens, annotated TCRs were further analysed by specific ORF or by position within an ORF. Breadth was defined as the number of annotated unique rearrangements divided by the total number of unique productive rearrangements, and depth was defined as the summed frequency of the annotated unique rearrangements. Two-sided Wilcoxon rank-sum tests were used to compare TCR breadth between groups. TCRdb carries this immuneACCESS record with in-frame sequences only. Its versions omit some clonotypes, under half of them owing to an unresolved V gene in the studies checked, with the rest unexplained. V and J calls and clone size follow that table, whereas D and trimming were derived from the DNA. For this sample the table gives approximately 300,000 clones, of which about 86% were detected only once. The ten largest clonotypes hold roughly 2.1% of the sample.

In regard to this clone: Its cognate antigen has yet to be identified. Base qualities are not at hand, and no much larger clone is one base apart.

In this chain, TRBV5-8 is recombined with TRBJ1-2; matching of 5 bases hints at TRBD1 as the D gene. The source was peripheral blood, collected in a trial of Ad26.COV2.S vaccine versus placebo. The clonotype comes from a person between 18 and 65 years old who received the Ad26.COV2.S COVID-19 vaccine or a placebo. The sequence in DNA is TGTGCCAGCAGGGAACGGAGGGGCGGCTATGGCTACACCTTC. It translates as CASRERRGGYGYTF.